The clone carrying this T cell receptor beta chain was seen repeatedly, ten times or more. Time point defined: sample taken at primary tumor resection. A total of about 73 untreated early-stage non-small cell lung cancer patients served as donors. Unsorted whole RNA from tumor, nontumor lung or frozen PBMC underwent sequencing. Carried by each TCR cDNA molecule was a unique molecular identifier. TCRdb reprocessed the 5' RACE reads via MiXCR and lists one record per CDR3 protein. In the table there are some 22,000 distinct CDR3 sequences, about 4.3% of which are singletons. J gave up 5 bases and V 7 bases, and 11 bases lay outside the gene matches. CDR3 length: 17 residues. The data are from a study of spatial heterogeneity in lung cancer.

The chain has TRBV12-3 or TRBV12-4 and TRBJ2-2; 12 bases agree with TRBD2. The sequence was collected from a male donor with early-stage non-small cell lung cancer. The source was PBMCs, collected at surgery. CDR3: CASTPGLAGGRTGELFF. The DNA for the CDR3 is TGTGCCAGCACCCCGGGGCTAGCGGGGGGGCGAACCGGGGAGCTGTTTTTT.